This TCR beta chain is drawn from a study of T-cell memory formation after mild COVID-19. For the study at large: Largely, TCR clusters stayed within a single donor. Notes on the study in general: Pre-infection memory carried some responding clones, suggesting that cross-reactive memory joined. Among clones contracting day 15 to 85, CD4/CD8 was balanced, whereas later expanders leaned CD4+.

Germline V gene lookup returns CDR1 LNHDA and CDR2 SQIVND (reference sequence). V lost 7 bases and J 8 bases, leaving 14 bases between the germline ends. There are 13 residues in the CDR3. The table lists this clonotype with a few counts. Its target is unknown. TCRdb recomputed calls from the 5' RACE reads with MiXCR, one row per CDR3 protein. The sample includes a few hundred thousand distinct CDR3 sequences, 14% seen only once; the top ten take 20% to 25%. The sequence was obtained from a man aged 18 to 29 who had mild COVID-19 (a few samples of this study predate the infection). Cell type and time point are not known. This chain links TRBV19 with TRBJ1-4, with unresolved D. Input material: PBMCs or a T cell subset sorted from them (not recorded which). In DNA form, the CDR3 reads TGTGCCAGTAAATCCCAGGAGAAGGAAAAACTGTTTTTT. Its protein is CASKSQEKEKLFF.